Below are 32 T cell receptor beta chains sequenced from a single sample in a study of blood T cell repertoires in COVID-19. Sequencing was performed with immunoSEQ multiplex PCR; in TCRdb, only in-frame clones are kept and a portion is missing. This table has some 670,000 clones, 85% to 90% appearing once. The sample comprised peripheral blood. The receptors originated from a woman younger than 35 with acute or convalescent COVID-19.

CDR3 sequence: CASRGSLAAMNTEAFF. In DNA form, the CDR3 reads TGTGCCAGTAGAGGCTCCCTAGCGGCTATGAACACTGAAGCTTTCTTT. V usage is TRBV19 and J usage is TRBJ1-1, with D uncertain. Germline CDR1 is LNHDA and CDR2 is SQIVND (reference sequence). This CDR3 comprises 16 residues. V was shortened by 6 bases and J by 0 bases, with 17 bases between the two germline ends.

The genes are TRBV30 and TRBJ1-1, with D perhaps matching TRBD1 (5 bases). The CDR3 is 15 amino acids. Germline CDR1 is GTSNPN and CDR2 is SVGIG (reference sequence). Trimming shortened V by 0 bases and J by 1 base, and 12 bases separated the two germline ends. CDR3 nucleotide sequence: TGTGCCTGGAGTGTACTCGGGGGTTCGAACACTGAAGCTTTCTTT. Protein: CAWSVLGGSNTEAFF.

The rearrangement uses TRBV27 and TRBJ1-5; the D gene is possibly TRBD1 (5 bases). CDR1 is MNHEY, CDR2 SMNVEV, per germline (reference sequence). The V and J ends lost 2 bases and 4 bases respectively, with 12 bases between them. The CDR3 extends over 15 amino acids. CDR3 residues: CASSLGGGGNQPQHF. The CDR3 DNA is TGTGCCAGCAGTTTAGGCGGGGGAGGGAATCAGCCCCAGCATTTT.

V usage is TRBV6-5 and J usage is TRBJ1-1, with D hard to call. With 6 bases removed from V and 7 bases from J, the gap between germline ends came to 12 bases. Germline V CDR1 and CDR2: MNHEY, SVGAGI. This CDR3 spans 12 amino acids. CDR3 region: CASRTNTLEAFF. The CDR3 DNA is TGTGCCAGCAGGACTAATACCCTTGAAGCTTTCTTT.

The V call is TRBV5-1, the J call TRBJ2-4, with 10 positions matching TRBD1. V shed 4 bases and J 2 bases; nucleotides not matched to a gene: 6. Germline CDR1 is SGHRS and CDR2 is YFSETQ. The CDR3 runs 16 residues. CDR3 in amino acids: CASSLGQGESKNIQYF. The DNA of the CDR3 is TGCGCCAGCAGCCTCGGACAGGGGGAATCCAAAAACATTCAGTACTTC.

The genes are TRBV25-1 and TRBJ1-4; maybe TRBD1 (6 bases). The CDR3 runs to 13 residues. V was trimmed by 3 bases and J by 8 bases, leaving 10 bases between them. Looked up from germline, CDR1 is MGHDK and CDR2 is SYGVNS. CDR3 in amino acids: CASSDRGREKLFF. For the CDR3, the DNA is TGTGCCAGCAGTGACAGGGGTAGAGAAAAACTGTTTTTT.

This rearrangement joins TRBV1 to TRBJ2-2; the table gives TRBD2 as D, unverified against the DNA. TRBV1 is an annotated pseudogene. The CDR3 totals 15 residues. The CDR3 is CTSSPREANTGELFF. The DNA for the CDR3 is TGCACCAGCAGCCCGAGGGAGGCGAACACCGGGGAGCTGTTTTTT.

This chain connects TRBV21-1 to TRBJ1-2; TRBD1 is taken as the D call from the table, unchecked against the DNA. TRBV21-1 is assigned pseudogene status. This CDR3 is 17 amino acids long. The CDR3: CASSKSVGLGRGCGYTF. The CDR3 DNA is TGTGCCAGCAGCAAATCCGTAGGATTGGGCAGGGGCTGTGGCTACACCTTC.

This clone has just a few counts. The J gene is TRBJ2-7, the V gene TRBV6-4; TRBD1 agrees at 12 bases. There are 16 residues in the CDR3. Germline V gene lookup returns CDR1 MRHNA and CDR2 SNTAGT. Trimming cost V 4 bases and J 7 bases; bases outside gene matches: 11. The CDR3 loop is CASSATSGQGASEQYF. The CDR3 region has the DNA TGTGCCAGCAGTGCCACTTCGGGACAGGGGGCTAGTGAGCAGTACTTC.

CDR3 DNA: TGTGCCAGCAGCCACCCCCCTCTAGGGGGCGCAGGGGATGGCTACACCTTC. Encoded protein: CASSHPPLGGAGDGYTF. The chain is built from TRBV9 and TRBJ1-2, with 7 bases lining up with TRBD1. CDR3 length: 17 amino acids. J lost 6 bases, V lost 4 bases, and 18 bases had no gene match. Per the germline V gene, CDR1 is SGDLS and CDR2 is YYNGEE.

This chain links TRBV6-2 or TRBV6-3 with TRBJ1-1; TRBD1 matches at 10 bases. V shed 5 bases and J 3 bases; nucleotides not matched to a gene: 6. In germline, CDR1 is MNHEY, CDR2 SVGEGT. The CDR3 loop spans 15 amino acids. The CDR3 reads CASSTWTGGDTEAFF. The CDR3 DNA sequence: TGTGCCAGCAGTACCTGGACAGGGGGGGACACTGAAGCTTTCTTT.

This chain connects TRBV5-1 to TRBJ1-6; tentative D call: TRBD1 (6 bases). Germline assignment: CDR1 SGHRS and CDR2 YFSETQ. V lost 0 bases to trimming and J lost 6 bases, with 10 bases between them. This CDR3 comprises 15 residues. CDR3: CASSLEGQPNSPLHF. As DNA, the CDR3 is TGCGCCAGCAGCTTGGAGGGACAACCTAATTCACCCCTCCACTTT.

The rearrangement links TRBV5-4 to TRBJ1-2, with D maybe TRBD1 (5 bases). The germline gives CDR1 SGHNT, CDR2 YYREEE (reference sequence). This CDR3 comprises 14 residues. V gave up 10 bases and J gave up 7 bases, with 23 bases separating them. CDR3 bases: TGTGCCCCGGCCGGGTGGGGCTACGGTGGTGGCTACACCTTC. As protein: CAPAGWGYGGGYTF.

The chain uses TRBV7-9 and TRBJ2-3; 11 nucleotides match TRBD2. The CDR3 runs 18 residues. Trimming took 0 bases from V and 4 from J; bases not matched to a gene: 9. The germline gives CDR1 SEHNR, CDR2 FQNEAQ (reference sequence). The CDR3 loop reads CASSLASIAGGRADTQYF. The CDR3 nucleotides are TGTGCCAGCAGCTTAGCATCCATAGCGGGGGGGCGAGCAGATACGCAGTATTTT.

This clone showed up just a few times. The chain carries TRBV30 and TRBJ1-1, with 10 nucleotides matching TRBD1. V trimming: 2 bases; J trimming: 4 bases; junction bases outside the gene matches: 4. This CDR3 spans 14 amino acids. CDR1 and CDR2 (germline): GTSNPN, SVGIG (reference sequence). CDR3: CAWSWGQGRTEAFF. CDR3 DNA sequence: TGTGCCTGGAGTTGGGGACAGGGGCGCACTGAAGCTTTCTTT.

This chain links TRBV6-6 with TRBJ1-2; 8 nucleotides agree with TRBD1. Germline lookup yields CDR1 MNHNY and CDR2 SVGAGI (reference sequence). The ends lost 2 bases at V and 8 bases at J; junction bases unmatched: 10. The CDR3 spans 15 residues. CDR3 sequence reads: CASSYATQTGEGYTF. CDR3 DNA sequence: TGTGCCAGCAGTTACGCCACACAGACAGGGGAAGGCTACACCTTC.

J is TRBJ2-6 and V is TRBV19; no firm D call. V shed 5 bases and J shed 0 bases, with 14 bases lying between them. From germline, CDR1 is LNHDA and CDR2 SQIVND (reference sequence). CDR3 length equals 17 residues. DNA of the CDR3: TGTGCCAGTAGTCTAGGCAGAGCTAGCTCTGGGGCCAACGTCCTGACTTTC. Translating it yields CASSLGRASSGANVLTF. The variable domain in full, with the rest retrieved from reference TRBV19 and TRBJ2-6, is DGGITQSPKYLFRKEGQNVTLSCEQNLNHDAMYWYRQDPGQGLRLIYYSQIVNDFQKGDIAEGYSVSREKKESFPLTVTSAQKNPTAFYLCASSLGRASSGANVLTFGAGSRLTVL.

This chain uses TRBV5-1 with TRBJ1-3, with D maybe TRBD1 (5 bases). CDR1 is SGHRS, CDR2 YFSETQ, per germline. The CDR3 has 20 amino acids. V was trimmed by 1 base and J by 4 bases, leaving 27 bases between them. The CDR3 nucleotides read TGCGCCAGCAGCTTGTCTTCTTCGGGAGGGACCTACAGTTCCGGAAACACCATATATTTT. Protein product: CASSLSSSGGTYSSGNTIYF.

The chain is built from TRBV14 and TRBJ2-1; the D is unclear. V was trimmed by 3 bases and J by 0 bases, leaving 3 bases between them. CDR3 length equals 13 residues. In germline, CDR1 is SGHDN, CDR2 FVKESK. The CDR3 DNA sequence: TGTGCCAGCAGCCAGTACTCCTACAATGAGCAGTTCTTC. Residues: CASSQYSYNEQFF.

The chain links TRBV2 to TRBJ1-2; D perhaps matches TRBD1 (6 bases). This CDR3 is 13 amino acids long. Per germline, CDR1 SNHLY and CDR2 FYNNEI. Trimming took off 4 bases at V and 5 bases at J, with 11 bases between the two ends. The CDR3 loop reads CASSGTGKYGYTF. CDR3 bases: TGTGCCAGCAGTGGTACAGGGAAGTATGGCTACACCTTC.

The chain is built from TRBV19 and TRBJ2-1, with 7 bases fitting TRBD1. Per the germline V gene, CDR1 is LNHDA and CDR2 is SQIVND (reference sequence). V shed 8 bases and J 8 bases; nucleotides not matched to a gene: 18. The CDR3 runs to 16 residues. The DNA for the CDR3 is TGTGCCAGTCGGGGTACGACAGGGTCGTCCTTCGATGAGCAGTTCTTC. It yields the protein CASRGTTGSSFDEQFF. The whole variable domain, remainder taken from reference TRBV19 and TRBJ2-1, is DGGITQSPKYLFRKEGQNVTLSCEQNLNHDAMYWYRQDPGQGLRLIYYSQIVNDFQKGDIAEGYSVSREKKESFPLTVTSAQKNPTAFYLCASRGTTGSSFDEQFFGPGTRLTVL.

The J gene is TRBJ1-2, the V gene TRBV6-5; D is undetermined. Germline V gene data show CDR1 as MNHEY and CDR2 as SVGAGI. The CDR3 has 14 amino acids. The ends were cut back, 8 bases at V and 0 bases at J, with 13 bases in the middle. The CDR3 DNA sequence: TGTGCCAGCGCGTCCATAACAGCTAACTATGGCTACACCTTC. Translating gives CASASITANYGYTF.

The V and J genes are TRBV19 and TRBJ1-2; D uncertain. Per the germline V gene, CDR1 is LNHDA and CDR2 is SQIVND (reference sequence). The CDR3 has 15 residues. V gave up 1 base and J gave up 4 bases, with 13 bases separating them. CDR3 sequence (DNA): TGTGCCAGTAGTATAGGAGGAGTCCGACCCTATGGCTACACCTTC. This encodes CASSIGGVRPYGYTF.

The chain carries TRBV7-2 and TRBJ1-4; 9 bases are a match to TRBD1. This CDR3 has 17 amino acids. The trim removed 5 bases at V and 5 bases at J, leaving 12 bases unmatched. Germline values: CDR1 SGHTA, CDR2 FQGNSA. The CDR3 sequence is CASSIRGLGQGNEKLFF. In DNA, the CDR3 is TGTGCCAGCAGCATAAGGGGACTTGGACAGGGGAATGAAAAACTGTTTTTT.

The chain links TRBV29-1 to TRBJ2-2; 10 bases line up with TRBD1. Trimming took 7 bases from V and 5 from J; bases not matched to a gene: 4. The germline gives CDR1 SQVTM, CDR2 ANQGSEA. The CDR3 totals 13 residues. CDR3: CSGRTGGTGELFF. CDR3 coding DNA: TGCAGCGGCAGGACAGGGGGGACCGGGGAGCTGTTTTTT.

This clone showed up just once. This sequence joins TRBV4-1 and TRBJ1-6; TRBD1 matches at 9 bases. This CDR3 comprises 16 residues. Per germline, CDR1 MGHRA and CDR2 YSYEKL. V lost 3 bases, J lost 1 base, and 1 base stayed unmatched. The CDR3 spells CASSQDRGSYNSPLHF. CDR3 nucleotides: TGCGCCAGCAGCCAGGACAGGGGATCCTATAATTCACCCCTCCACTTT.

This chain joins TRBV24-1 and TRBJ2-5, with D possibly being TRBD1 (6 bases). The CDR3 runs 14 residues. Germline V lookup: CDR1 KGHDR, CDR2 SFDVKD. The V end lost 3 bases, the J end lost 5 bases, and 12 bases lay between the germline ends. The CDR3 bases are TGTGCCACCAGTGATAAATACAGGGACGAGACCCAGTACTTC. Residues: CATSDKYRDETQYF.

Worth noting for this clone: At the DNA level, this CDR3 is encoded by other sequences in the same sample as well. The chain couples TRBV5-1 to TRBJ1-1; D uncertain. Germline V CDR1 and CDR2: SGHRS, YFSETQ. The V end was cut by 4 bases, the J end by 5 bases, with 9 bases between. There are 12 residues in the CDR3. DNA of the CDR3: TGCGCCAGCAGCCCCCCGAGTACTGAAGCTTTCTTT. Translated, it gives CASSPPSTEAFF.

J is TRBJ1-1 and V is TRBV28; maybe TRBD1 (5 bases). Germline CDR1 MDHEN, CDR2 SYDVKM. The CDR3 length is 15 residues. Trimming took off 1 base at V and 1 base at J, with 10 bases between the two ends. CDR3 nucleotide sequence: TGTGCCAGCAGTTTATATGGAGGGGCGAACACTGAAGCTTTCTTT. This codes for CASSLYGGANTEAFF.

The rearrangement links TRBV4-1 to TRBJ1-2; unclear D gene. The CDR3 spans 16 residues. Per germline, CDR1 MGHRA and CDR2 YSYEKL. V was pared by 1 base and J by 8 bases, with 20 bases between. The CDR3 nucleotides read TGCGCCAGCAGCCAAGGGCCGGGCAGGTCTCGGAGGGGCTACACCTTC. This gives the protein CASSQGPGRSRRGYTF.

This clone was seen only once. The genes are TRBV11-1 and TRBJ1-2; possible D gene TRBD1, 6 bases. With 5 bases removed from V and 5 bases from J, the gap between germline ends came to 15 bases. The CDR3 sequence is 14 residues long. Germline V gene lookup returns CDR1 SGHAT and CDR2 FQDESV (reference sequence). The CDR3 DNA is TGTGCCAGCAGCCCCCGGCAGGGGCGGTATGGCTACACCTTC. Its protein is CASSPRQGRYGYTF.

The genes are TRBV29-1 and TRBJ1-2; 10 nucleotides line up with TRBD1. The germline CDR1 and CDR2 sequences are SQVTM and ANQGSEA. The V gene end was trimmed by 6 bases and the J gene end by 6 bases; junction bases not matched to a gene: 16. The CDR3 length is 16 residues. CDR3 loop: CSVESRMGQGFDGYTF. DNA of the CDR3: TGCAGCGTCGAGAGTCGTATGGGACAGGGGTTCGATGGCTACACCTTC.